Given below is one T cell receptor beta chain in context. Its target is unknown. This sample is drawn from a study of cytomegalovirus exposure and HLA in healthy donors. General study points: Earlier analysis looked at TCR beta V segments, and most were productive about 87% or about 30% of the time.

Primers for the PCR totalled 60 Vbeta and 13 Jbeta. Here immunoSEQ multiplex PCR was the method, and the copy in TCRdb shows in-frame clones only, minus some. Of roughly 170,000 clones in the sample, 75% to 85% were seen once. The receptor was derived from a man between 25 and 39 years old in good health and CMV-seropositive. Sequenced material: PBMCs.

CDR3 nucleotides: TGTGCCAGCAGCTCGGGACTTTACAATGAGCAGTTCTTC. As protein: CASSSGLYNEQFF. The chain couples TRBV7-3 to TRBJ2-1, with D possibly matching TRBD2 (6 bases). The CDR3 length is 13 residues. The germline gives CDR1 SGHTA, CDR2 FQGTGA. The V end was cut by 4 bases, the J end by 4 bases, with 8 bases between.